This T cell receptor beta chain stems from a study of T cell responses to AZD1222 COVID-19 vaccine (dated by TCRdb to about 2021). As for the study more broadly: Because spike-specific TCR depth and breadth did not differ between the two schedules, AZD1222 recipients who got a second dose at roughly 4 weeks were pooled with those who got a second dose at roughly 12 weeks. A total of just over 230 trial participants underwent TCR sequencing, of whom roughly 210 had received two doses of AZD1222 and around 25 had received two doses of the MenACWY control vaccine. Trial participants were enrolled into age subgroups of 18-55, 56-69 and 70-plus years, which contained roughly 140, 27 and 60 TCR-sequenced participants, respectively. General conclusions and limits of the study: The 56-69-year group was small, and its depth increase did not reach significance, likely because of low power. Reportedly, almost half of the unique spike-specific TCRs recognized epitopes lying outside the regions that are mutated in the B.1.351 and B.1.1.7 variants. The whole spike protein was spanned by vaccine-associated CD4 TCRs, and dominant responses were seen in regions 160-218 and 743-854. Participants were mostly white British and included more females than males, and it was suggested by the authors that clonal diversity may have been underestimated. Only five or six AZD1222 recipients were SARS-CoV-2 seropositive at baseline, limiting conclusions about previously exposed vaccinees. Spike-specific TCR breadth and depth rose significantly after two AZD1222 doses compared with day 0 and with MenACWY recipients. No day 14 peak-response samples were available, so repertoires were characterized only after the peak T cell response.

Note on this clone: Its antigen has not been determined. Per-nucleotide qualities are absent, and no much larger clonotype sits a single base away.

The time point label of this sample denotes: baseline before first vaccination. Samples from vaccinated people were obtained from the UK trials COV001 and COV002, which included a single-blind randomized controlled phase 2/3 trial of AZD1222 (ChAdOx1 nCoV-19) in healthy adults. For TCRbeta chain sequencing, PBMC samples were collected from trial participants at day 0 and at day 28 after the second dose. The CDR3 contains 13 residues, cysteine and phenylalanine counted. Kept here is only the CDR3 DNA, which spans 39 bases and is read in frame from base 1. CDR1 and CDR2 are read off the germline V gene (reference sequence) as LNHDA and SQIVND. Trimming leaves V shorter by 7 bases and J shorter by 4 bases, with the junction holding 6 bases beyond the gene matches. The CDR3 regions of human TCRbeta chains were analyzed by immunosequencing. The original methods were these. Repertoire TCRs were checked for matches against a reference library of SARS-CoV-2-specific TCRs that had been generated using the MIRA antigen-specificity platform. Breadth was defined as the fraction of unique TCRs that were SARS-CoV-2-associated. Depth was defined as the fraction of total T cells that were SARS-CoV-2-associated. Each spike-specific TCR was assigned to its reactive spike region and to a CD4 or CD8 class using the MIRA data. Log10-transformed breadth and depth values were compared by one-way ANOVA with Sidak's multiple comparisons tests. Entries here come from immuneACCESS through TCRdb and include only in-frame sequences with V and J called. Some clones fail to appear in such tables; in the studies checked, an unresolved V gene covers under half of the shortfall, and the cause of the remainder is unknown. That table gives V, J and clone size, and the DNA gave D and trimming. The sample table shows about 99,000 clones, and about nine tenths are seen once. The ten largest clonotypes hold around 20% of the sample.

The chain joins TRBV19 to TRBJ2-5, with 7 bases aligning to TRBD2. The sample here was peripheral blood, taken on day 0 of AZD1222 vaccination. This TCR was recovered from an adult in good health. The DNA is TGTGCCAGTATGGTGGGGGGGAGAGAGACCCAGTACTTC. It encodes CASMVGGRETQYF.